The entry below gives a single TCR beta chain sequence along with its context. The length of the CDR3 is 16 residues. Trimming removed 0 bases from V and 0 bases from J; junction bases left unmatched: 5. Germline CDR1 and CDR2: MGHRA and YSYEKL. The data stem from a study of blood T cell repertoires in COVID-19. Background on the study: COVID-19 samples collected from the United States, Italy and Spain covered acute and convalescent phases. Sample material is recorded as cDNA or gDNA derived from T cells, B-cell-depleted T cells, or PBMCs.

Original processing methods: Amplifying reference gene primers gave estimates of nucleated cell counts. The method was immunoSEQ multiplex PCR; TCRdb's version includes in-frame clones alone and lacks a portion of them. From that table come the V and J calls and clone size; the DNA was used to work out D and trimming. Counted here are some 250,000 clones, about 81% occurring once; the ten biggest clones make up 9.5% to 15%. The chain carries TRBV4-1 and TRBJ2-7, with 7 bases identical to TRBD1. The TCR originated in a woman aged 55-70 years with active or convalescent COVID-19. The sample consisted of peripheral blood. In DNA form, the CDR3 reads TGCGCCAGCAGCCAAGATGGTCAGGGGGACTCCTACGAGCAGTACTTC. It encodes CASSQDGQGDSYEQYF.